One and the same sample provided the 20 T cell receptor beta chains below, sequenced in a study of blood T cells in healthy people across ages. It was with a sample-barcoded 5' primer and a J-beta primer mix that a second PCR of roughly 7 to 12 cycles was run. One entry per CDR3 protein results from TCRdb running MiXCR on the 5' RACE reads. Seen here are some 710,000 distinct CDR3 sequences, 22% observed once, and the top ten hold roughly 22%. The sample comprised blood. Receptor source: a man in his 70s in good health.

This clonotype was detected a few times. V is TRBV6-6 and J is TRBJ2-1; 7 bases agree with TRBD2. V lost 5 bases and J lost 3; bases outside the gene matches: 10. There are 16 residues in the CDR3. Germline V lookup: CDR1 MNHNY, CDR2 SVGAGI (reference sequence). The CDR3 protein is CASSLWSAGDYNEQFF. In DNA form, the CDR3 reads TGTGCCAGCAGTCTTTGGTCGGCGGGAGACTACAATGAGCAGTTCTTC.

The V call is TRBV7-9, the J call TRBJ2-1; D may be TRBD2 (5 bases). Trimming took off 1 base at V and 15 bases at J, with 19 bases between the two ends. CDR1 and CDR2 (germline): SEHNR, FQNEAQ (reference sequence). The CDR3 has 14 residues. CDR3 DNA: TGTGCCAGCAGCTTAGTCGGACTCCGAACGGGTCGGTTCTTC. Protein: CASSLVGLRTGRFF.

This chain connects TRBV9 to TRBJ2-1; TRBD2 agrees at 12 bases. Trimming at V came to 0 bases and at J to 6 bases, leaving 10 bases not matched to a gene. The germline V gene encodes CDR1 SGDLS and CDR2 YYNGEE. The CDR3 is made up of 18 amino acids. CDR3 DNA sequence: TGTGCCAGCAGCGTAGCGGCCCAGACTAGCGGGAGTAGCAATGAGCAGTTCTTC. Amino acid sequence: CASSVAAQTSGSSNEQFF.

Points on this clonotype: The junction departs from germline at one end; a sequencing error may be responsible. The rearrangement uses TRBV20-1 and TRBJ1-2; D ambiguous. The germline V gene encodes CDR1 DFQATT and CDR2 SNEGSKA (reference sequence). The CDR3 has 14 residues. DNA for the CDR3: TGCAGTGCTGGAGATCGCGGAGAAGCGTCGGGCTACACCTTC. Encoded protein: CSAGDRGEASGYTF.

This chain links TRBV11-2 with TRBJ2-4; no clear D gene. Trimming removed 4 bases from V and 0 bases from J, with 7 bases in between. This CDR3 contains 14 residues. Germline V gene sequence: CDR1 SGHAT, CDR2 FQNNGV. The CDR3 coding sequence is TGTGCCAGCAGCTCCCCCCTAGCCAAAAACATTCAGTACTTC. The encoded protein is CASSSPLAKNIQYF.

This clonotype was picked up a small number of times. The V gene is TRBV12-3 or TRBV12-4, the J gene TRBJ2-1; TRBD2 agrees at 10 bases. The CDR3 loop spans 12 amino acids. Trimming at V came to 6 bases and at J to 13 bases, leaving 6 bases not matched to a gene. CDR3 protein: CASSKSGREQFF. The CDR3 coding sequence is TGTGCCAGCAGCAAAAGCGGGAGGGAACAGTTCTTC.

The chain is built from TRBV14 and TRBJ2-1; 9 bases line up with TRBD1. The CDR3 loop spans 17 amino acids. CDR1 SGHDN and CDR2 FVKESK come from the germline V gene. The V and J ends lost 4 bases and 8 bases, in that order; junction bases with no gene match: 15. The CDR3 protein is CASSRFHSDRGIDEQFF. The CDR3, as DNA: TGTGCCAGCAGCCGATTTCACTCGGACAGGGGTATCGATGAGCAGTTCTTC.

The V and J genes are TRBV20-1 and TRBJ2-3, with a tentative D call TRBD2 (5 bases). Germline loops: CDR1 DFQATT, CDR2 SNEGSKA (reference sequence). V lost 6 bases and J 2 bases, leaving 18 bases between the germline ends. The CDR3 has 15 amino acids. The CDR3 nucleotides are TGCAGTGCAAAGGAGGCAGCGTCCCCCACAGATACGCAGTATTTT. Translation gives CSAKEAASPTDTQYF.

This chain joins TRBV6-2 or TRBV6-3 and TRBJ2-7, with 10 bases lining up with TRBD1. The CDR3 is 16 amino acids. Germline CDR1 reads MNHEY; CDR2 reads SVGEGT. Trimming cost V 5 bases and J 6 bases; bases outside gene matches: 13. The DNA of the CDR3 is TGTGCCAGCAGTCCCAGACCGGGACAGGGGTCTTTCGAGCAGTACTTC. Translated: CASSPRPGQGSFEQYF.

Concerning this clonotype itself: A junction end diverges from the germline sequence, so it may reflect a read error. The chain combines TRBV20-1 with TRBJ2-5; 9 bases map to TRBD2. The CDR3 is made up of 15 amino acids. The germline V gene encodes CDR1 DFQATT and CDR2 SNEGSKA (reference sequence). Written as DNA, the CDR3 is TGCAGTGCTAGAGGGGGACTAGCAGATCAAGGGACCCAGTACTTC. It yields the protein CSARGGLADQGTQYF.

This CDR3 reads CSATGTATYNEQFF. In DNA, the CDR3 is TGCAGTGCTACCGGGACTGCAACCTACAATGAGCAGTTCTTC. This chain links TRBV20-1 with TRBJ2-1; D may be TRBD2 (6 bases). The CDR3 spans 14 residues. Trimming took off 4 bases at V and 2 bases at J, with 12 bases between the two ends. Germline V gives CDR1 DFQATT, CDR2 SNEGSKA (reference sequence).

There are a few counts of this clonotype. Here the CDR3 DNA reads TGCAGTGCTAGTGATGACTACCCGAAGGGTGGAGAGACCCAGTACTTC. This gives the protein CSASDDYPKGGETQYF. The chain joins TRBV20-1 to TRBJ2-5; weak D call: TRBD2 (5 bases). CDR1 is DFQATT, CDR2 SNEGSKA, per germline (reference sequence). V was cut by 3 bases and J by 4 bases, with 21 bases left in between. The CDR3 has 16 amino acids.

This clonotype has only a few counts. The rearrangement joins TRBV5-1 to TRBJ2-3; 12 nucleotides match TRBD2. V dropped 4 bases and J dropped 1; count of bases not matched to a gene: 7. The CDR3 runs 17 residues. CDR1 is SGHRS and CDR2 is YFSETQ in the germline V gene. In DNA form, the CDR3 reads TGCGCCAGCAGCCACGGACTAGCGGGGCCCCGCACAGATACGCAGTATTTT. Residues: CASSHGLAGPRTDTQYF.

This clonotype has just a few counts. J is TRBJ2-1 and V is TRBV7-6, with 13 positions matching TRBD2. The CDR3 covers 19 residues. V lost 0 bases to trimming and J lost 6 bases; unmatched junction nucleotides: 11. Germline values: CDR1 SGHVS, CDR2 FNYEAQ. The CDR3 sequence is CASSLARTSGSRVGNEQFF. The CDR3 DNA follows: TGTGCCAGCAGCTTAGCTAGGACTAGCGGGAGTAGGGTTGGCAATGAGCAGTTCTTC.

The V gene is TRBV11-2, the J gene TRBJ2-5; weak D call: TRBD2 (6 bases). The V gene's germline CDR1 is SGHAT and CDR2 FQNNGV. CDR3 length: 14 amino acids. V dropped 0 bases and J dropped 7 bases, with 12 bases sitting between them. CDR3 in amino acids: CASSLDLTSMTQYF. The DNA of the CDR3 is TGTGCCAGCAGCTTAGATCTCACTAGCATGACCCAGTACTTC.

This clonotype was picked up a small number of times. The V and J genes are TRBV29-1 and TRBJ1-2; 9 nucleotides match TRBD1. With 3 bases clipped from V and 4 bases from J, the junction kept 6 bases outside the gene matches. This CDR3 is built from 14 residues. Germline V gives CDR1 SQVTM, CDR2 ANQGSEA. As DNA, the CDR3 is TGCAGCGTTGAGAACAGGGGGCAGGGCTATGGCTACACCTTC. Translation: CSVENRGQGYGYTF.

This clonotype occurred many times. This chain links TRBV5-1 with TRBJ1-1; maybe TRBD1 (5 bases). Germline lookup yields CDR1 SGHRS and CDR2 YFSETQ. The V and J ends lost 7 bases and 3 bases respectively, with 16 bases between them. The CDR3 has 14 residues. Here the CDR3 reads CASGNSGLDTEAFF. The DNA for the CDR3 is TGCGCCAGCGGAAACTCAGGGTTGGACACTGAAGCTTTCTTT.

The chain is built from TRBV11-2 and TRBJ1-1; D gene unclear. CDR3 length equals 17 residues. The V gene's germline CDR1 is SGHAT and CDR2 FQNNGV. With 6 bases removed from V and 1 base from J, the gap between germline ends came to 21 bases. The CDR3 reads CASSLYGLKKRNTEAFF. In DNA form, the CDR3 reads TGTGCCAGCAGTCTTTACGGATTGAAGAAAAGGAACACTGAAGCTTTCTTT.

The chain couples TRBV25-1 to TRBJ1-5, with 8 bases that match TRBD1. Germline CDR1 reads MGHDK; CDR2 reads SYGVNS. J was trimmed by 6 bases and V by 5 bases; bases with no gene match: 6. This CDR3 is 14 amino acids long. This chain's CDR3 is CASSNQGAGQPQHF. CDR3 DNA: TGTGCCAGCAGTAACCAGGGGGCCGGTCAGCCCCAGCATTTT.

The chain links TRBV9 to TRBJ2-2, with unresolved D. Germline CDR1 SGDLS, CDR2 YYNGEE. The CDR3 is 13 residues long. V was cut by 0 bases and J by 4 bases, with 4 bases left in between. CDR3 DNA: TGTGCCAGCAGCGTAGCCTCCACCGGGGAGCTGTTTTTT. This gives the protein CASSVASTGELFF.